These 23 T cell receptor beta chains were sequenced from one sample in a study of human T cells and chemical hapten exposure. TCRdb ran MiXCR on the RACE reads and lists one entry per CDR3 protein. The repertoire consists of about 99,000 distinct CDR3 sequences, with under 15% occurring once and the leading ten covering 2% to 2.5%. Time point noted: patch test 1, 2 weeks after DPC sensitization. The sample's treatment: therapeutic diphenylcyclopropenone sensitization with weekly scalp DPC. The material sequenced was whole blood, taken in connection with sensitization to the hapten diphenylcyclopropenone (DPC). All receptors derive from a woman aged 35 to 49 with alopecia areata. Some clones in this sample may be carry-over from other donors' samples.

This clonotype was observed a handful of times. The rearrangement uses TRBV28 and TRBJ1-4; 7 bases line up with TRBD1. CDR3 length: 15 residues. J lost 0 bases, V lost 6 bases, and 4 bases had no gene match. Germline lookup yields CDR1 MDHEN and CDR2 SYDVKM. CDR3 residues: CASSPGGSTNEKLFF. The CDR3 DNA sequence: TGTGCCAGCAGCCCAGGGGGATCAACTAATGAAAAACTGTTTTTT.

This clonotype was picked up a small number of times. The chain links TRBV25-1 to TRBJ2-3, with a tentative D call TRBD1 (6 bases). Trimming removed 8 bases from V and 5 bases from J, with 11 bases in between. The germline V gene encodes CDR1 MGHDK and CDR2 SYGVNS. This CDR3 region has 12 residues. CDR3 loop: CASGGPRDTQYF. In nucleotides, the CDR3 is TGTGCCAGCGGGGGCCCCAGAGATACGCAGTATTTT.

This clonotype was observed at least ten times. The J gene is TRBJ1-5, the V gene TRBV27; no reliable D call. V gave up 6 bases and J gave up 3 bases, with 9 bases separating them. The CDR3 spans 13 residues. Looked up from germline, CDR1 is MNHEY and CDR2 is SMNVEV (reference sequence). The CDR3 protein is CASSQKPNQPQHF. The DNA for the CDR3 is TGTGCCAGCAGCCAAAAACCCAATCAGCCCCAGCATTTT.

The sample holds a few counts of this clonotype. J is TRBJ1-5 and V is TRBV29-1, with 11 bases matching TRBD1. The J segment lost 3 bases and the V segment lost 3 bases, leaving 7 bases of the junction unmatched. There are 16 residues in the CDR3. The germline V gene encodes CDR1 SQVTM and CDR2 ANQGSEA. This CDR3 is CSVDLSGQGVNQPQHF. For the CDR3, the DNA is TGCAGCGTTGACCTATCGGGACAGGGGGTCAATCAGCCCCAGCATTTT.

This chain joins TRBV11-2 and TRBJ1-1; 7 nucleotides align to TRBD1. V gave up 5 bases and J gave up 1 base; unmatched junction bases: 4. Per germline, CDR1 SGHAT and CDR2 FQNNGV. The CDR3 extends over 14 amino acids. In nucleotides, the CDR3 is TGTGCCAGCAGCCGAGGGACAGCGAACACTGAAGCTTTCTTT. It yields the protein CASSRGTANTEAFF.

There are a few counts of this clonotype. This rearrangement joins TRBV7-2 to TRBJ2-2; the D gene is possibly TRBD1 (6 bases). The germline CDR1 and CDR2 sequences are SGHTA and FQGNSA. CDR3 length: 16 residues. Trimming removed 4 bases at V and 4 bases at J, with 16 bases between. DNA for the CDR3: TGTGCCAGCAGCTCCCCCGGGGTAGGGGGCACCGGGGAGCTGTTTTTT. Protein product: CASSSPGVGGTGELFF.

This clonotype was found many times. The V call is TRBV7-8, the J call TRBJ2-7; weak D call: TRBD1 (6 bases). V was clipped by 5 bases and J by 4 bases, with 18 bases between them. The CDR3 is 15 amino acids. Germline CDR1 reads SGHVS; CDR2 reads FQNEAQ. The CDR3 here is CASSPAGAGQYEQYF. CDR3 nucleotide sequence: TGTGCCAGCAGCCCGGCAGGGGCAGGGCAGTACGAGCAGTACTTC.

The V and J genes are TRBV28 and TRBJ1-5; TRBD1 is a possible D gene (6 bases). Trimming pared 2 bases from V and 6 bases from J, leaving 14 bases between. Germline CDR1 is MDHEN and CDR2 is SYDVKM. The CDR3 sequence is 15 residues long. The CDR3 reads CASSLGGQGSQPQHF. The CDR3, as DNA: TGTGCCAGCAGTTTAGGCGGGCAGGGGAGTCAGCCCCAGCATTTT.

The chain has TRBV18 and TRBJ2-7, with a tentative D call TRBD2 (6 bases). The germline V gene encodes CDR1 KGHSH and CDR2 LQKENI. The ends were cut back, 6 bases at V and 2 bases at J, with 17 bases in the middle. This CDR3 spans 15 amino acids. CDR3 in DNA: TGTGCCAGCTCCCCTCGGGGAGGTTCAACCTACGAGCAGTACTTC. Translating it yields CASSPRGGSTYEQYF.

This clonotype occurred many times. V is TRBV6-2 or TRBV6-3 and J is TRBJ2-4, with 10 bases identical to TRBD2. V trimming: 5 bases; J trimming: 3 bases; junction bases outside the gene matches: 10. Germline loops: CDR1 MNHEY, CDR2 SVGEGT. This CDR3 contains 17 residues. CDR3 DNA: TGTGCCAGCAGTAGACCGGGACTAGCGACTAACAAAAACATTCAGTACTTC. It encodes CASSRPGLATNKNIQYF.

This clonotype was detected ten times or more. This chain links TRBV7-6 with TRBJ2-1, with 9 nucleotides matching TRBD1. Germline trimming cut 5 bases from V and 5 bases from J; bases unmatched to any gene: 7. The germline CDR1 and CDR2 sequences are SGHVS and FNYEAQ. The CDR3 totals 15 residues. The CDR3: CASSPSGTGNNEQFF. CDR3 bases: TGTGCCAGCAGCCCATCCGGGACAGGGAACAATGAGCAGTTCTTC.

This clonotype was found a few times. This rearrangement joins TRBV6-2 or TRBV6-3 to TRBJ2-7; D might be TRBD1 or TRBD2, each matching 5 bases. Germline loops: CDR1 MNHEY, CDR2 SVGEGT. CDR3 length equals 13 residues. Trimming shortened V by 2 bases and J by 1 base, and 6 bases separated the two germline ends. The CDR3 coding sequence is TGTGCCAGCAGTTACGGGGGTTCCTACGAGCAGTACTTC. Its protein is CASSYGGSYEQYF.

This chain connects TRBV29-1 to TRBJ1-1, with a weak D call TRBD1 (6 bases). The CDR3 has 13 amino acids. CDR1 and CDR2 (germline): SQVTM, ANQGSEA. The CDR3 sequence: CSAQGTQNTEAFF. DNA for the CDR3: TGCAGTGCCCAGGGGACACAGAACACTGAAGCTTTCTTT.

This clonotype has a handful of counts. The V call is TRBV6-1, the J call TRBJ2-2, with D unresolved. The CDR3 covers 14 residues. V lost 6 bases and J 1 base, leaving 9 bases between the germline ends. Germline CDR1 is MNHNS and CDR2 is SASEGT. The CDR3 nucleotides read TGTGCCAGCAGGGTGACTCGGAACACCGGGGAGCTGTTTTTT. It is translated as CASRVTRNTGELFF.

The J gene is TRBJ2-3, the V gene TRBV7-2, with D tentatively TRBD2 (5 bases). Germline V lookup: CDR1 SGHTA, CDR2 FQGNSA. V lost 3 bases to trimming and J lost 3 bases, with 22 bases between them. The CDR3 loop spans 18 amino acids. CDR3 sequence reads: CASSFRTHQLVKTDTQYF. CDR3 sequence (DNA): TGTGCCAGCAGCTTTAGGACCCACCAACTAGTTAAAACAGATACGCAGTATTTT.

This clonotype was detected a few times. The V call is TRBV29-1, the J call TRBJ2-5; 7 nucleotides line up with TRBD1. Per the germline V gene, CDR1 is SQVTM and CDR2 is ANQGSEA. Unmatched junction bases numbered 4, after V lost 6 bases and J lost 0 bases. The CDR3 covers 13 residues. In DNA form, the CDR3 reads TGCAGCGTCGACGGGACAGACCAAGAGACCCAGTACTTC. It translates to CSVDGTDQETQYF.

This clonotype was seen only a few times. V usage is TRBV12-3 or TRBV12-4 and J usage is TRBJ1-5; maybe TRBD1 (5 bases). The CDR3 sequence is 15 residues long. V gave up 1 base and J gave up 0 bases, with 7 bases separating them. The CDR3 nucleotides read TGTGCCAGCAGTTTAGGACAGCATAGCAATCAGCCCCAGCATTTT. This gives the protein CASSLGQHSNQPQHF.

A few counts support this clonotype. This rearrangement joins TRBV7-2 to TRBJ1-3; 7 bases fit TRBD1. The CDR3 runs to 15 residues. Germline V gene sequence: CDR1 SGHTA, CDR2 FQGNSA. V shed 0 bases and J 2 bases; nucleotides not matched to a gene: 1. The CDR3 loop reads CASSLADRAGNTIYF. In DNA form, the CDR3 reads TGTGCCAGCAGCTTAGCAGACAGGGCTGGAAACACCATATATTTT.

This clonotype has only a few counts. The CDR3 DNA sequence: TGCAGTGCTAGAGATCTCCGGGGGGCGAGCAATCAGCCCCAGCATTTT. It codes for CSARDLRGASNQPQHF. The chain has TRBV20-1 and TRBJ1-5; D possibly corresponds to TRBD1 (6 bases). CDR1 is DFQATT and CDR2 is SNEGSKA in the germline V gene (reference sequence). The CDR3 covers 16 residues. V lost 0 bases, J lost 1 base, and 13 bases lay in between.

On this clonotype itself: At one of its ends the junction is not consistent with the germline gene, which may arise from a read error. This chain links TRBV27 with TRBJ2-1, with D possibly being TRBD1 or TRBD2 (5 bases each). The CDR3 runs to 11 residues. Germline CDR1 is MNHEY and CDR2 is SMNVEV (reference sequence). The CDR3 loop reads CASSLGVELLF. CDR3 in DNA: TGTGCCAGCAGTTTGGGGGTTGAGCTACTCTTC.

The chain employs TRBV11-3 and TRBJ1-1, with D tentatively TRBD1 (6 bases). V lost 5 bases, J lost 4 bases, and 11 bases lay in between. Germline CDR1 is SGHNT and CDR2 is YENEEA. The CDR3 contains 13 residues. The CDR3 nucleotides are TGTGCCAGCAGCGTACAGGGAGGCACTGAAGCTTTCTTT. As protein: CASSVQGGTEAFF.

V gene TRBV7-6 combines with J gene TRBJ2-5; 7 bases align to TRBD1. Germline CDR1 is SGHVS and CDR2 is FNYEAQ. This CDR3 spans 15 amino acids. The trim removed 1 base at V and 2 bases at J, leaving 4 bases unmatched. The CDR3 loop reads CASSLVKGQQETQYF. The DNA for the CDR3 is TGTGCCAGCAGCTTAGTGAAGGGACAGCAAGAGACCCAGTACTTC. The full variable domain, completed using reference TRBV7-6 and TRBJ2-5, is GAGVSQSPRYKVTKRGQDVALRCDPISGHVSLYWYRQALGQGPEFLTYFNYEAQQDKSGLPNDRFSAERPEGSISTLTIQRTEQRDSAMYRCASSLVKGQQETQYFGPGTRLLVL.

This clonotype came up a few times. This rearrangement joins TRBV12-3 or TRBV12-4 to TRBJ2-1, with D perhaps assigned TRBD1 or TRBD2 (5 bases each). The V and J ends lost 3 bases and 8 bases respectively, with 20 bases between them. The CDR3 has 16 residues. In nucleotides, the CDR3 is TGTGCCAGCAGTTTTGGCCAGGTCCCTGGGACGGATGAGCAGTTCTTC. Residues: CASSFGQVPGTDEQFF.